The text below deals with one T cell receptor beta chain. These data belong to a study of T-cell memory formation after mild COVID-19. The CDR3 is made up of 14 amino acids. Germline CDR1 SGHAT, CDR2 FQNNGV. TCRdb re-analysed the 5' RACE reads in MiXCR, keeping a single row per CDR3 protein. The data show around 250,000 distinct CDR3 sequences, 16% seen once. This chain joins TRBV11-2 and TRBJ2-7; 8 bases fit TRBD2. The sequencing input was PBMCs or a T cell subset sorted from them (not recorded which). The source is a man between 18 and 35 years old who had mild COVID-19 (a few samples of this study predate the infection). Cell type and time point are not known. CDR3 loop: CAGSAGANSYEQYF. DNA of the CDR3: TGTGCTGGGTCAGCGGGGGCCAACTCCTACGAGCAGTACTTC. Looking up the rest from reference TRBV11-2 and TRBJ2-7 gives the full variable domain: EAGVAQSPRYKIIEKRQSVAFWCNPISGHATLYWYQQILGQGPKLLIQFQNNGVVDDSQLPKDRFSAERLKGVDSTLKIQPAKLEDSAVYLCAGSAGANSYEQYFGPGTRLTVT.